These T cell receptor beta chains were read from a single sample in a study of shared clonotypes between healthy human individuals. The repertoire was sequenced with immunoSEQ multiplex PCR; TCRdb's copy has only in-frame clones and lacks some. Of approximately 2.3 million clones in the sample, approximately 93% are singletons; the top ten hold roughly 0.36%. Specimen: naive CD4+ T cells from PBMCs. The receptors were sampled from a man younger than 35 in good health. Some clones in this sample may be carry-over from other donors' samples. The CDR3 runs from the conserved cysteine through the conserved F or W. D genes are given only for firm matches. Expanded clones are given a class, and other clones once, few, many or no size at all.

>TRBV4-1|TRBJ1-6|NA|NA
TGCGCCAGCAGCCAAGATCCCGGACGCTCCTATAATTCACCCCTCCACTTT
CASSQDPGRSYNSPLHF
>TRBV5-6|TRBJ2-2|NA|NA
TGTGCCAGCAGCTTGCCGGGACCCCGAAACACCGGGGAGCTGTTTTTT
CASSLPGPRNTGELFF
>TRBV5-1|TRBJ2-6|NA|TRBD1
TGCGCCAGCAGCTTGGCCTGGGACAGATCCTCTGGGGCCAACGTCCTGACTTTC
CASSLAWDRSSGANVLTF
>TRBV6-1|TRBJ2-3|NA|NA
TGTGCCAGCAGTGAACACTTCACAGATACGCAGTATTTT
CASSEHFTDTQYF
>TRBV6-1|TRBJ1-1|NA|TRBD1
TGTGCCAGCAGAAGGACAGGGACGGATGAAGCTTTCTTT
CASRRTGTDEAFF
>TRBV19|TRBJ1-2|NA|TRBD1
TGTGCCCTCAGGGGGTTTGGCGGCTACACCTTC
CALRGFGGYTF
>TRBV7-9|TRBJ2-7|NA|TRBD2
TGTGCCAGCAGCTTAGCCCGACTAGCAGGGTACGAGCAGTACTTC
CASSLARLAGYEQYF
>TRBV28|TRBJ1-5|few|TRBD1
TGTGCCAGCCATGACAGGGTCAATCAGCCCCAGCATTTT
CASHDRVNQPQHF
>TRBV9|TRBJ2-5|NA|NA
TGTGCCAGCAGCGTAGGAGGGGTCCAAGAGACCCAGTACTTC
CASSVGGVQETQYF
>TRBV28|TRBJ1-5|NA|NA
TGTGCCAGCAGTCCCCTCAGAGCTCGGGGCAATCAGCCCCAGCATTTT
CASSPLRARGNQPQHF
>TRBV28|TRBJ1-1|NA|NA
TGTGCCAGCAGTTTAATGCGGGAAGCTTTCTTT
CASSLMREAFF
>TRBV28|TRBJ1-3|NA|TRBD1
TGTGCCAGCAGTTATAACAGGGGAAAAATAGGTAACACCATATATTTT
CASSYNRGKIGNTIYF
>TRBV28|TRBJ1-1|few|NA
TGTGCCAGCAGCGAATTGACAGCCCAGAACACTGAAGCTTTCTTT
CASSELTAQNTEAFF
>TRBV2|TRBJ1-1|NA|NA
TGTGCCAGCAGTGGAATCGCAGGGATGAACACTGAAGCTTTCTTT
CASSGIAGMNTEAFF
>TRBV7-3|TRBJ1-3|NA|NA
TGTGCCAGCAGCTCCGGGACGACTGGAAACACCATATATTTT
CASSSGTTGNTIYF
>TRBV27|TRBJ2-1|NA|TRBD1
TGTGCCAGCAGAATCCGGGACAGAAACAATGAGCAGTTCTTC
CASRIRDRNNEQFF
>TRBV18|TRBJ2-6|NA|TRBD1
TGTGCCAGCTCAGCCGGACAGGGGATCTCTGGGGCCAACGTCCTGACTTTC
CASSAGQGISGANVLTF
>TRBV11-2|TRBJ1-1|NA|NA
TGTGCCAGCAGCTTTCGCTTAGACCGTCGAAACACTGAAGCTTTCTTT
CASSFRLDRRNTEAFF
>TRBV5-8|TRBJ1-1|NA|TRBD1
TGTGCCAGCAGCTTGAGGCGGGACAGGGTCTGGACTGAAGCTTTCTTT
CASSLRRDRVWTEAFF
>TRBV9|TRBJ2-6|NA|TRBD1
TGTGCCAGCAGCGGGGACAGCCGCTCTGGGGCCAACGTCCTGACTTTC
CASSGDSRSGANVLTF
>TRBV27|TRBJ2-4|once|NA
TGTGCCAGGGGCAAAGAGATTCTAGCCAAAAACATTCAGTACTTC
CARGKEILAKNIQYF
>TRBV4-1|TRBJ2-1|NA|NA
TGCGCCAGCAGCCACTTCGGGGTGGCCAATGAGCAGTTCTTC
CASSHFGVANEQFF
>TRBV15|TRBJ2-7|NA|TRBD2
TGTGCCACCTCCCCCCTAGCGGAGTCCTACGAGCAGTACTTC
CATSPLAESYEQYF
>TRBV19|TRBJ1-1|NA|NA
TGTGCCAGCACCCCGCCCCTCCGGACAATCATGAACACTGAAGCTTTCTTT
CASTPPLRTIMNTEAFF
>TRBV5-4|TRBJ2-3|once|TRBD2
TGTGCCAGCAGCTTGGGCGGGAGAGGTAGCACAGATACGCAGTATTTT
CASSLGGRGSTDTQYF
>TRBV4-2|TRBJ1-2|NA|NA
TGTGCCAGCAGCCAAAACTCCGGGACCTATGGCTACACCTTC
CASSQNSGTYGYTF
>TRBV18|TRBJ1-1|NA|NA
TGTGCCAGCTCCCCTCAAGGGGGAAATCGAGGGAACACTGAAGCTTTCTTT
CASSPQGGNRGNTEAFF
>TRBV7-2|TRBJ2-5|NA|NA
TGTGCCAGCAGCTTAGTTAGGGATAAAGAGACCCAGTACTTC
CASSLVRDKETQYF
>TRBV9|TRBJ1-2|NA|TRBD1
TGTGCCAGCAGCGTAGGGCAGGGGGAGATAATGTTGGGTGGCTACACCTTC
CASSVGQGEIMLGGYTF
>TRBV4-1|TRBJ2-1|NA|TRBD2
TGCGCCAGCAGCCAAGATGTGGGTAGCGGGAGACTACGAGAGCAATTCTTC
CASSQDVGSGRLREQFF
>TRBV18|TRBJ2-7|NA|NA
TGTGCCAGCTCACCTCCCGGCAGGGGAGAGCAGTACTTC
CASSPPGRGEQYF
>TRBV7-2|TRBJ2-1|NA|TRBD2
TGTGCCAGCAGCTTAGGGATAGCGGGAGTCACTGAGCAGTTCTTC
CASSLGIAGVTEQFF
>TRBV7-9|TRBJ2-7|NA|NA
TGTGCCAGCCGAACCGGGAATCGATGGGAGCAGTACTTC
CASRTGNRWEQYF
>TRBV5-6|TRBJ1-2|NA|TRBD1
TGTGCCAGCAGCGGCGGGACAGGGCCTAACTATGGCTACACCTTC
CASSGGTGPNYGYTF
>TRBV5-8|TRBJ1-1|NA|NA
TGTGCCAGCAGCGGAGGGGCCCGCATGAACACTGAAGCTTTCTTT
CASSGGARMNTEAFF
>TRBV10-1|TRBJ1-1|NA|NA
TGCGCCGGGCCAAACAGGGTGAACACTGAAGCTTTCTTT
CAGPNRVNTEAFF
>TRBV5-8|TRBJ2-7|NA|TRBD2
TGTGCCAGCAGTAGGGGACTAGGGACCTACGAGCAGTACTTC
CASSRGLGTYEQYF